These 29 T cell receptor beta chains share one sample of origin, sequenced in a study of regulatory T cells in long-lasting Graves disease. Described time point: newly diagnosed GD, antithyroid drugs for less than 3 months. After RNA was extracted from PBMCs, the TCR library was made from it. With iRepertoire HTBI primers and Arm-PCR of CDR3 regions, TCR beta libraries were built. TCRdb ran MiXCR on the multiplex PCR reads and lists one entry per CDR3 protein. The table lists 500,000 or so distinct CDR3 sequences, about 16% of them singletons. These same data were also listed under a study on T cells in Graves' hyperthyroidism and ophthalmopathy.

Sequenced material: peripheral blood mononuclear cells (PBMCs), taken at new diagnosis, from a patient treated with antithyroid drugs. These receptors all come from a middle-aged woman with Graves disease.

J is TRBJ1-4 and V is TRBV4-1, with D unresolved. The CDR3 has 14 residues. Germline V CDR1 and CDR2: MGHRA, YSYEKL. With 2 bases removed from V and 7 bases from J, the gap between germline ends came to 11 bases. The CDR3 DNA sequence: TGCGCCAGCAGCCAATTTCCCGATGGTGAAAAACTGTTTTTT. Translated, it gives CASSQFPDGEKLFF.

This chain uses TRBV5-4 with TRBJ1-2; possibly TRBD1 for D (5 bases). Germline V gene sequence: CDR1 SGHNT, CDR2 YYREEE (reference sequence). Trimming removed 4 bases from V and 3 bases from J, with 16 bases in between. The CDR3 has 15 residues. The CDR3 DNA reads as TGTGCCAGCAGCGCGGGACCCTTCGACGACTATGGCTACACCTTC. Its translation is CASSAGPFDDYGYTF.

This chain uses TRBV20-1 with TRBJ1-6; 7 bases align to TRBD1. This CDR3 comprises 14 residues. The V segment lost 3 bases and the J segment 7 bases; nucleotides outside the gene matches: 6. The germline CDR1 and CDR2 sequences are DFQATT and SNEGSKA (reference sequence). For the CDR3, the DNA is TGCAGTGCTAGGCACGGGACAGACAATTCACCCCTCCACTTT. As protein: CSARHGTDNSPLHF.

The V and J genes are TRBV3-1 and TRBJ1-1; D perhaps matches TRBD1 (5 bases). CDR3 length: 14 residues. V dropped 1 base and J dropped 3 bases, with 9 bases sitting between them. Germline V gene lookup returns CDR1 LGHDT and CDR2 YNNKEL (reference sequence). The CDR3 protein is CASSQGGAYTEAFF. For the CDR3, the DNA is TGTGCCAGCAGCCAAGGGGGCGCGTACACTGAAGCTTTCTTT.

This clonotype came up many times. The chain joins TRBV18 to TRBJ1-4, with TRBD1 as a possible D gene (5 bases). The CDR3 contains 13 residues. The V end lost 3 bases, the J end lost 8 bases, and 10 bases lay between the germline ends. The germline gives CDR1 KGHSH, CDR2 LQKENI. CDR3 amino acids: CASSPVEGEKLFF. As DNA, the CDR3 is TGTGCCAGCTCACCGGTAGAGGGGGAAAAACTGTTTTTT.

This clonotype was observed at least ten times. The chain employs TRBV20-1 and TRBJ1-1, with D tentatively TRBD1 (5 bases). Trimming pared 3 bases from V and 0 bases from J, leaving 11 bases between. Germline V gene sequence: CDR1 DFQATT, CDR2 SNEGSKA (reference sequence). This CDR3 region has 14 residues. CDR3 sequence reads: CSASNQGMNTEAFF. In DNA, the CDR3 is TGCAGTGCTAGTAATCAGGGTATGAACACTGAAGCTTTCTTT.

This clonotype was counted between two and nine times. CDR3 nucleotide sequence: TGTGCCAGCAGCTTGGTTTCCAGTTTGACAGGGTATGACTATGGCTACACCTTC. Protein product: CASSLVSSLTGYDYGYTF. The rearrangement links TRBV5-6 to TRBJ1-2; the match to TRBD1 covers 7 bases. J lost 3 bases, V lost 0 bases, and 14 bases had no gene match. In germline, CDR1 is SGHDT, CDR2 YYEEEE. The CDR3 consists of 18 residues.

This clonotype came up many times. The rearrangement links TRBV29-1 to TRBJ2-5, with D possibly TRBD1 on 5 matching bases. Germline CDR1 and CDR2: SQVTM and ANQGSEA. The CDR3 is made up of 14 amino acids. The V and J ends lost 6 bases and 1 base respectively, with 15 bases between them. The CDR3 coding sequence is TGCAGCGTGGGGTCAGGGAATTCCCAAGAGACCCAGTACTTC. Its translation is CSVGSGNSQETQYF.

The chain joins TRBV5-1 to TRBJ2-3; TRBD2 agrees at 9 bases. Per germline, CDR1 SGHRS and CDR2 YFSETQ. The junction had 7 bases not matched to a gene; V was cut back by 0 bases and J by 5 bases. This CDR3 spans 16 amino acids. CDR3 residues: CASSLGPVAGEDTQYF. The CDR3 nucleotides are TGCGCCAGCAGCTTGGGGCCCGTAGCGGGGGAAGATACGCAGTATTTT.

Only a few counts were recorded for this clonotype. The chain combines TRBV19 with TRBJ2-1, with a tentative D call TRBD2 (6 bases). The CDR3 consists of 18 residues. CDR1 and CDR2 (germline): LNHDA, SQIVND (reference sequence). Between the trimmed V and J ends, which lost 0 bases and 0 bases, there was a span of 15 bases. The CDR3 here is CASSIEGSGRSSYNEQFF. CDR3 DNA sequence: TGTGCCAGTAGTATAGAGGGTAGCGGAAGGAGCTCCTACAATGAGCAGTTCTTC.

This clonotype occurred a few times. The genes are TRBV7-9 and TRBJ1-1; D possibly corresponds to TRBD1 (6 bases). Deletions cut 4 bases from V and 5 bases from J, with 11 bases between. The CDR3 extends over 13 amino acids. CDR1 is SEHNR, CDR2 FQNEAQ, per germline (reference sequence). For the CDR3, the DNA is TGTGCCAGCAGCTCATCACAGGGAACTGAAGCTTTCTTT. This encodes CASSSSQGTEAFF.

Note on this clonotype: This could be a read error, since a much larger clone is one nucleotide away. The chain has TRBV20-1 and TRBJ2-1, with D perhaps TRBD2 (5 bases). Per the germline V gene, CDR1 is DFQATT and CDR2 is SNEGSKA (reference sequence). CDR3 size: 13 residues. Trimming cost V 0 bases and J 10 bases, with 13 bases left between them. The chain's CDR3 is CSARDPTGNEQFF. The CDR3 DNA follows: TGCAGTGCTAGAGATCCCACCGGGAACGAGCAGTTCTTC.

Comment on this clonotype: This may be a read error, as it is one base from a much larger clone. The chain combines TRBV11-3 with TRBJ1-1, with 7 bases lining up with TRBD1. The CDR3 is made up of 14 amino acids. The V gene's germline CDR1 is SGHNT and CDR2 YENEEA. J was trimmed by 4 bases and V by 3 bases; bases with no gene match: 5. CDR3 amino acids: CASSLLRGPTEAFF. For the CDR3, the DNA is TGTGCCAGCAGCTTGTTAAGGGGGCCCACTGAAGCTTTCTTT.

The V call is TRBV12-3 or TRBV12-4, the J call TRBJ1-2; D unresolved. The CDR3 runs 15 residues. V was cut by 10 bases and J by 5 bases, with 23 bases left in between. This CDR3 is CATPPYWTELYGYTF. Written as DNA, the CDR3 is TGTGCCACCCCGCCCTATTGGACGGAGCTTTATGGCTACACCTTC.

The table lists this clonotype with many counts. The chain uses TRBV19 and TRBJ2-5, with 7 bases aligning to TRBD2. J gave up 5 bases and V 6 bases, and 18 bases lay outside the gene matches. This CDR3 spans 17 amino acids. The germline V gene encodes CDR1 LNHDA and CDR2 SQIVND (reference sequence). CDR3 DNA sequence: TGTGCCAGTAGCGCAAGGGAGGGGACTCCAAGGGCGGAGACCCAGTACTTC. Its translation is CASSAREGTPRAETQYF.

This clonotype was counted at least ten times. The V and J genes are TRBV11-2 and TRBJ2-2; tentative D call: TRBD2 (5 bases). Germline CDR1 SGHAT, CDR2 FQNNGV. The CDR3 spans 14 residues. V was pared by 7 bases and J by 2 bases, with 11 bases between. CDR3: CASTREGNTGELFF. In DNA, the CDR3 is TGTGCCAGCACCCGAGAGGGAAACACCGGGGAGCTGTTTTTT.

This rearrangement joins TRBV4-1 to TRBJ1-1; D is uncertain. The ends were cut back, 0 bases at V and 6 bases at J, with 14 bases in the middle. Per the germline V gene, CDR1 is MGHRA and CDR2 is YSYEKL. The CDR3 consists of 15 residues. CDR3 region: CASSQEPLGVPEAFF. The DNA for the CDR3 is TGCGCCAGCAGCCAAGAACCCCTCGGAGTACCTGAAGCTTTCTTT.

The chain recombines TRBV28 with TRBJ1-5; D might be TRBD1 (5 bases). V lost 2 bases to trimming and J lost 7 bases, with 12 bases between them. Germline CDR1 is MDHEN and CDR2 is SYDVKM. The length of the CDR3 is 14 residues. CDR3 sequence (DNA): TGTGCCAGCAGTTTACTGGGAGGGGTCCAGCCCCAGCATTTT. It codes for CASSLLGGVQPQHF. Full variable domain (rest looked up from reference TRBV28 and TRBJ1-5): DVKVTQSSRYLVKRTGEKVFLECVQDMDHENMFWYRQDPGLGLRLIYFSYDVKMKEKGDIPEGYSVSREKKERFSLILESASTNQTSMYLCASSLLGGVQPQHFGDGTRLSIL.

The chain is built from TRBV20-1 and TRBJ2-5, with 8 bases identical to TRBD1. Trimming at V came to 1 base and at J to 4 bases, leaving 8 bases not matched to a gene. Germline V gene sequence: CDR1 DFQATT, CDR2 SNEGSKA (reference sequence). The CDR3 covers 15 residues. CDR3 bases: TGCAGTGCTAGAGGGACAGGGACAGTCCGAGAGACCCAGTACTTC. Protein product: CSARGTGTVRETQYF.

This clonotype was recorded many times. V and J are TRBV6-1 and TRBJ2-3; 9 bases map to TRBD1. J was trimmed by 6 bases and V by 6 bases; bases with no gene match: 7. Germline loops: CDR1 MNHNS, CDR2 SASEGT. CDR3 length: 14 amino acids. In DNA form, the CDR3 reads TGTGCCAGCAGCTGGACAGGGGCAACGGATACGCAGTATTTT. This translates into CASSWTGATDTQYF.

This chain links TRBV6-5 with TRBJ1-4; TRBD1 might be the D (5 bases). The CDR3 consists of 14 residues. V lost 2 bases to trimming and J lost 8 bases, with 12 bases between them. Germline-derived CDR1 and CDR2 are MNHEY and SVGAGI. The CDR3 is CASSYGGLREKLFF. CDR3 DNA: TGTGCCAGCAGTTACGGGGGTTTGCGGGAAAAACTGTTTTTT.

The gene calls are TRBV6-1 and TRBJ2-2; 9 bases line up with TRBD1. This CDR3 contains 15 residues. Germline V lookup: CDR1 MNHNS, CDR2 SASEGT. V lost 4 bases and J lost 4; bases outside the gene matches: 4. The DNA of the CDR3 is TGTGCCAGCAGTGCCGGGACAGGGACCACCGGGGAGCTGTTTTTT. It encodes CASSAGTGTTGELFF.

The CDR3 nucleotides are TGCGCCAGCAGCTTAACCGGACAGGGAACCTACAATGAGCAGTTCTTC. Its protein product is CASSLTGQGTYNEQFF. This chain links TRBV5-1 with TRBJ2-1; 8 positions agree with TRBD1. Germline loops: CDR1 SGHRS, CDR2 YFSETQ. The CDR3 has 16 amino acids. V trimming: 2 bases; J trimming: 2 bases; junction bases outside the gene matches: 6.

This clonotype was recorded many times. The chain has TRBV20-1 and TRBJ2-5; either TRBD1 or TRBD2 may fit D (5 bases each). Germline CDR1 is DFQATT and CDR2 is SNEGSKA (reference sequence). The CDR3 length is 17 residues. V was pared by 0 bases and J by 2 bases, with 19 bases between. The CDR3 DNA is TGCAGTGCTAGAGATTTGCAGTGGGGGTCAGGGCAAGAGACCCAGTACTTC. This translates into CSARDLQWGSGQETQYF.

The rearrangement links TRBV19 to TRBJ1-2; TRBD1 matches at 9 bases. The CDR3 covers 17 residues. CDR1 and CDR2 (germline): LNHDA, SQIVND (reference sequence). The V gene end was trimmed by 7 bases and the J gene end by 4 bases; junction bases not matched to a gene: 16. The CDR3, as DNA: TGTGCCAGTACCGACACGGGGACAGGGATTCGAATCTATGGCTACACCTTC. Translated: CASTDTGTGIRIYGYTF.

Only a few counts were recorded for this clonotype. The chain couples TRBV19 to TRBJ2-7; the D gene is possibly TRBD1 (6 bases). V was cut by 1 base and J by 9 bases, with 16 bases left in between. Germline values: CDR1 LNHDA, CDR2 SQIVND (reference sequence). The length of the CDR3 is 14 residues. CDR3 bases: TGTGCCAGTAGTATAGGGCAATTAGGGGGTGCGCAGTACTTC. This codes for CASSIGQLGGAQYF. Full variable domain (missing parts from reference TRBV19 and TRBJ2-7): DGGITQSPKYLFRKEGQNVTLSCEQNLNHDAMYWYRQDPGQGLRLIYYSQIVNDFQKGDIAEGYSVSREKKESFPLTVTSAQKNPTAFYLCASSIGQLGGAQYFGPGTRLTVT.

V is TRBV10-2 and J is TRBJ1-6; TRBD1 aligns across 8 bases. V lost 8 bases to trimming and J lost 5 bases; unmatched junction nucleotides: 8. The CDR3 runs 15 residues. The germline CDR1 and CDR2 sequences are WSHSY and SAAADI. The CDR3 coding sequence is TGCGCCAGCCGGAAGGACAGGGTAAATAATTCACCCCTCCACTTT. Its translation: CASRKDRVNNSPLHF.

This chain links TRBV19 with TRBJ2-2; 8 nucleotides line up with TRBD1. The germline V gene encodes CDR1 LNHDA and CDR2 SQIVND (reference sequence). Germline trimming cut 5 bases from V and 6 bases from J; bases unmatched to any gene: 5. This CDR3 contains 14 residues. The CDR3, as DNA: TGTGCCAGTAGTCCTGACAGGGGACCCGGGGAGCTGTTTTTT. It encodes CASSPDRGPGELFF.

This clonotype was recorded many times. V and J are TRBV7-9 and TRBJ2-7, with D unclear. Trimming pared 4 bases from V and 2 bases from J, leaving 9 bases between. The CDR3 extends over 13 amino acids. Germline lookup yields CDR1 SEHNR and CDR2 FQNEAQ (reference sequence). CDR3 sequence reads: CASSSGKPYEQYF. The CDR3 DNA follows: TGTGCCAGCAGCTCGGGCAAGCCCTACGAGCAGTACTTC.